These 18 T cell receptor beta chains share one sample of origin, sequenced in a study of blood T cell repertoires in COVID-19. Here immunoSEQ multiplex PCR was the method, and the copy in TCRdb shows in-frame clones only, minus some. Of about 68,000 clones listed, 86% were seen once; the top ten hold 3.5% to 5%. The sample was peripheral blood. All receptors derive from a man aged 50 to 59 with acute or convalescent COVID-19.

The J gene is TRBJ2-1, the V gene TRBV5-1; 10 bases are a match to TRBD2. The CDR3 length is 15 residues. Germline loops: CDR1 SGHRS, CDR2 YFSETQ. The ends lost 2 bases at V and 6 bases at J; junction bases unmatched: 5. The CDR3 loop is CASSFDWTSGNEQFF. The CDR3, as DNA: TGCGCCAGCAGCTTCGACTGGACTAGCGGCAATGAGCAGTTCTTC. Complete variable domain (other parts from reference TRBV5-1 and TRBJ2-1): KAGVTQTPRYLIKTRGQQVTLSCSPISGHRSVSWYQQTPGQGLQFLFEYFSETQRNKGNFPGRFSGRQFSNSRSEMNVSTLELGDSALYLCASSFDWTSGNEQFFGPGTRLTVL.

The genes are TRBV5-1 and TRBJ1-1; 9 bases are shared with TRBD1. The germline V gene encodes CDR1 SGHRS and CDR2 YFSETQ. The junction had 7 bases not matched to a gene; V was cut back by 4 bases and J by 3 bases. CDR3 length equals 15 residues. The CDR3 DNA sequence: TGCGCCAGCAGCCCAGCCGGGACAGGGCACACTGAAGCTTTCTTT. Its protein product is CASSPAGTGHTEAFF.

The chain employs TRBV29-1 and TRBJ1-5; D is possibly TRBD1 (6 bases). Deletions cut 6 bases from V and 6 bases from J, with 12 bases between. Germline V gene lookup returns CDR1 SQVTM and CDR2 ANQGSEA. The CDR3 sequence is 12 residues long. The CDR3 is CSVGGAGQPQHF. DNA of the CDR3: TGCAGCGTGGGGGGGGCCGGTCAGCCCCAGCATTTT. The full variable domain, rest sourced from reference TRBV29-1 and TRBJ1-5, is SAVISQKPSRDICQRGTSLTIQCQVDSQVTMMFWYRQQPGQSLTLIATANQGSEATYESGFVIDKFPISRPNLTFSTLTVSNMSPEDSSIYLCSVGGAGQPQHFGDGTRLSIL.

Here the CDR3 DNA reads TGTGCCAGCAGCCCAACTAGCGGGGGCCGCTCGGTGTACTTC. Its protein is CASSPTSGGRSVYF. V is TRBV13 and J is TRBJ2-7; 11 bases map to TRBD2. The CDR3 contains 14 residues. The V gene's germline CDR1 is PRHDT and CDR2 FYEKMQ (reference sequence). V dropped 5 bases and J dropped 12; count of bases not matched to a gene: 12.

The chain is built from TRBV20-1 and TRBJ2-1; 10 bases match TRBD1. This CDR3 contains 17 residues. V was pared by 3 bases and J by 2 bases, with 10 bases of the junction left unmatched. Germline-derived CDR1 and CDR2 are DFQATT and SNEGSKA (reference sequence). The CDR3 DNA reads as TGCAGTGCTAGTTTATTTGGGGGGACAGGGGCCTACAATGAGCAGTTCTTC. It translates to CSASLFGGTGAYNEQFF.

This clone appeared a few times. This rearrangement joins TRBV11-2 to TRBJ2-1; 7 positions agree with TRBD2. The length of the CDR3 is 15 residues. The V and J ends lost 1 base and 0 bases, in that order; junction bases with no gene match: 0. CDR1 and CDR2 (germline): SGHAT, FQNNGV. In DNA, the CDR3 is TGTGCCAGCAGCTTAGGGACTAGCTCCTACAATGAGCAGTTCTTC. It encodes CASSLGTSSYNEQFF.

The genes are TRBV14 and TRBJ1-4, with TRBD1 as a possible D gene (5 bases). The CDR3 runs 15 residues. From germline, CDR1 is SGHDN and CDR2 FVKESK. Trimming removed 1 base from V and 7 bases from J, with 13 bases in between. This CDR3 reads CASSQVRGIGEKLFF. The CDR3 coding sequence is TGTGCCAGCAGCCAAGTTAGGGGAATCGGTGAAAAACTGTTTTTT.

The CDR3 loop is CAISEQGIKNSPLHF. CDR3 sequence (DNA): TGTGCCATCAGTGAACAGGGGATTAAAAATTCACCCCTCCACTTT. The J gene is TRBJ1-6, the V gene TRBV10-3, with TRBD1 matching over 7 bases. Germline trimming cut 3 bases from V and 7 bases from J; bases unmatched to any gene: 6. The CDR3 contains 15 residues. Per germline, CDR1 ENHRY and CDR2 SYGVKD.

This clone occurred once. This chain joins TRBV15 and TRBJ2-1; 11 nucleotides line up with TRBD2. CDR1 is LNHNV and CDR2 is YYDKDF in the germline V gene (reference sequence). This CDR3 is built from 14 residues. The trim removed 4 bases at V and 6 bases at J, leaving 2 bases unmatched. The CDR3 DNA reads TGTGCCACCAGCATCGGGACTAGCGGCAATGAGCAGTTCTTC. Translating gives CATSIGTSGNEQFF.

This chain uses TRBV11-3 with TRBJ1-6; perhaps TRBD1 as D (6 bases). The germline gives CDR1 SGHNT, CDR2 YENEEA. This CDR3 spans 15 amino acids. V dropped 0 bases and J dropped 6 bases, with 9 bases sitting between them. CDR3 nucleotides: TGTGCCAGCAGCTTAGAGCAGGGGTCTAATTCACCCCTCCACTTT. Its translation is CASSLEQGSNSPLHF.

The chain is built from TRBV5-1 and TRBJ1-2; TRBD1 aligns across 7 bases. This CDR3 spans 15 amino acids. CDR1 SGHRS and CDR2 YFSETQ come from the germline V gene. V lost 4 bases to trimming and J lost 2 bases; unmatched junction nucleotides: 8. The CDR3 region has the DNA TGCGCCAGCAGCCTTGGACAGGAATCGAACTATGGCTACACCTTC. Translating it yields CASSLGQESNYGYTF.

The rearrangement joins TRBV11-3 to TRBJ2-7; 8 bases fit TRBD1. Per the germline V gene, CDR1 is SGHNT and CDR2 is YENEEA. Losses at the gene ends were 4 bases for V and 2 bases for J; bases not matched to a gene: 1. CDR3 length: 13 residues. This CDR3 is CASSSGGTYEQYF. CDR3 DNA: TGTGCCAGCAGCTCAGGGGGCACCTACGAGCAGTACTTC.

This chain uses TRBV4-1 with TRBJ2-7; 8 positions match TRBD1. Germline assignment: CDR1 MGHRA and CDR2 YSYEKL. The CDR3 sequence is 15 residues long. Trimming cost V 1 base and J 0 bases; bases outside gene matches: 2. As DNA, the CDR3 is TGCGCCAGCAGCCAAGCGACAGGGGCCTCCTACGAGCAGTACTTC. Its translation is CASSQATGASYEQYF.

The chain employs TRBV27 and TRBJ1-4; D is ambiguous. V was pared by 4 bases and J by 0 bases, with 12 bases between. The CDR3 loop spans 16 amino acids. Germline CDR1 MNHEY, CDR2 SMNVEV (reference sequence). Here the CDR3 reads CASSSAGPSTNEKLFF. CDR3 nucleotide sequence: TGTGCCAGCAGTTCCGCCGGTCCTTCAACTAATGAAAAACTGTTTTTT.

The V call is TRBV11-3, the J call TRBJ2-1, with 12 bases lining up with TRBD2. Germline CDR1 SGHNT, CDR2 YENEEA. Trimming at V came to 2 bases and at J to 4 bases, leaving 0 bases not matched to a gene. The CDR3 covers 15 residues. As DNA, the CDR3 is TGTGCCAGCAGCTTACTAGCGGGAGGGTACAATGAGCAGTTCTTC. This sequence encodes CASSLLAGGYNEQFF.

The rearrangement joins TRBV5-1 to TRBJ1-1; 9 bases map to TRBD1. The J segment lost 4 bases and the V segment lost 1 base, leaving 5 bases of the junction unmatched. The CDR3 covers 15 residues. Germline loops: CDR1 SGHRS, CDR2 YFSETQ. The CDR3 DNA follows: TGCGCCAGCAGCTTGACAGGGGGCGCAATCACTGAAGCTTTCTTT. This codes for CASSLTGGAITEAFF.

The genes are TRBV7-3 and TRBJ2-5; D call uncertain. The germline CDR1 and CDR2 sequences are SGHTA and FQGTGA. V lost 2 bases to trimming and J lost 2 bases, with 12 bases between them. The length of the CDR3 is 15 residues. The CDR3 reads CASSLVGGTQETQYF. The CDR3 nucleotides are TGTGCCAGCAGCTTAGTCGGCGGAACACAAGAGACCCAGTACTTC.

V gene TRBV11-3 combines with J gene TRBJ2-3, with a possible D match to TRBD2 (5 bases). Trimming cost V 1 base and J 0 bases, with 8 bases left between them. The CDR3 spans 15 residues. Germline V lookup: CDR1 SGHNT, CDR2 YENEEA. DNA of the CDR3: TGTGCCAGCAGCTTAGCGGGATTTAGCACAGATACGCAGTATTTT. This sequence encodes CASSLAGFSTDTQYF.